This T cell receptor beta chain was identified in a study of T cell repertoires in cytomegalovirus infection. Study summary: As its CMV epitopes, the study selected recently identified HLA-C-restricted and well-studied HLA-B-restricted targets. Shared public TCR beta signatures pointed to both CMV infection and a matching HLA type. Study findings and constraints: Accumulated public TCR beta family frequency recognized individuals carrying CMV together with the relevant HLA. The ex vivo response showed dominance by HLA-C-restricted CMV-specific TCR beta clonotypes.

Points on this clonotype: Its specificity is not known.

CDR3 size: 14 residues. The germline CDR1 and CDR2 sequences are MDHEN and SYDVKM. Between the trimmed V and J ends, which lost 6 bases and 4 bases, there was a span of 13 bases. TCRdb ran MiXCR on the reads and lists one entry per CDR3 protein. Of hundreds of thousands of distinct CDR3 sequences detected, 33% appear once; the ten largest clones hold roughly 15%. Sequenced material: cultured PBMCs, taken from culture after CMV antigen stimulation. The receptor's source is a human donor in good health (CMV status not recorded). Some clones in this sample may be carry-over from other donors' samples. The V call is TRBV28, the J call TRBJ1-5, with TRBD1 as a possible D gene (6 bases). The DNA of the CDR3 is TGTGCCAGCAGCCTACACAGGGCTAATCAGCCCCAGCATTTT. As protein: CASSLHRANQPQHF.